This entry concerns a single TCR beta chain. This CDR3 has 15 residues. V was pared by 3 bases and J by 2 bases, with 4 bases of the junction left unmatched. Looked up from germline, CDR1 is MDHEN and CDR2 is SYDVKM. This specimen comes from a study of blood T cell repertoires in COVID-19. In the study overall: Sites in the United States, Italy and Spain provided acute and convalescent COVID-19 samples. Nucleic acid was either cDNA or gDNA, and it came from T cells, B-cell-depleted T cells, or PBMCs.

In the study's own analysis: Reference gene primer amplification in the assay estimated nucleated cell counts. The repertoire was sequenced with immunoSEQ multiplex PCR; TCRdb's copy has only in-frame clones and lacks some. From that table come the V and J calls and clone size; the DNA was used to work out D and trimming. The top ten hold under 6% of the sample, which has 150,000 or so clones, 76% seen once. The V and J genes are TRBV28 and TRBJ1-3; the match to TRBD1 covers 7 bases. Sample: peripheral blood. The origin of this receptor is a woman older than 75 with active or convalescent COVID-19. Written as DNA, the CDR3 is TGTGCCAGCAGTTTTGAGGGGACAGCTGGAAACACCATATATTTT. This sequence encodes CASSFEGTAGNTIYF.